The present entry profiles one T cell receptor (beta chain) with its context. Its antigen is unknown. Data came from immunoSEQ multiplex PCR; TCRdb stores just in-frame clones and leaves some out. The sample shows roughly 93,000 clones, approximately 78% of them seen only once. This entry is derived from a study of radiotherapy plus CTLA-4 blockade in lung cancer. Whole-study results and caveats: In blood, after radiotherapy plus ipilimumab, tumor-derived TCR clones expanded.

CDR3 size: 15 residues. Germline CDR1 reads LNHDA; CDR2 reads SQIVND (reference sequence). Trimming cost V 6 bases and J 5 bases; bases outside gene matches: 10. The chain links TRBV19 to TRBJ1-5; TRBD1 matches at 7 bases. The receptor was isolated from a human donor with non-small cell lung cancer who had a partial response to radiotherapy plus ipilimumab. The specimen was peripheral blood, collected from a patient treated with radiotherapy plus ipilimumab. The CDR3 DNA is TGTGCCAGTAGGAATAGGCAGGGGGACCATCAGCCCCAGCATTTT. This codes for CASRNRQGDHQPQHF.